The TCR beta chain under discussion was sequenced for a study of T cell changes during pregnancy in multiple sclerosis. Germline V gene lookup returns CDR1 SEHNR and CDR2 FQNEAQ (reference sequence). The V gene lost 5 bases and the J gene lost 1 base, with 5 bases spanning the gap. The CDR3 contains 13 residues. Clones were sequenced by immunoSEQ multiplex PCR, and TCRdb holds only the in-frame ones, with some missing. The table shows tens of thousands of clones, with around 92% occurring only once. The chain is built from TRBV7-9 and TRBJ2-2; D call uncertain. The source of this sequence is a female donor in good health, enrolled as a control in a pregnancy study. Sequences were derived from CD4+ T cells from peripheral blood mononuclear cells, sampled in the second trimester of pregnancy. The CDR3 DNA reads TGTGCCAGCAGCCGACAGAACACCGGGGAGCTGTTTTTT. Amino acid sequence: CASSRQNTGELFF.